This TCR beta chain was profiled in a study of T cell repertoires in cytomegalovirus infection. From the reads, TCRdb called clonotypes with MiXCR, one entry per CDR3 protein. The sample includes about 300,000 distinct CDR3 sequences, over 20% seen only once; the top ten take about 15%. Per germline, CDR1 DFQATT and CDR2 SNEGSKA (reference sequence). This CDR3 has 13 amino acids. With 5 bases removed from V and 2 bases from J, the gap between germline ends came to 13 bases. In regard to this clonotype: The target antigen is unknown.

Broader study findings: Across the ex vivo response, the dominant clonotypes were HLA-C-restricted CMV-specific TCR beta clonotypes.

The sequenced sample consisted of PBMCs. The chain couples TRBV20-1 to TRBJ2-7; no firm D call. This receptor was taken from a human donor in good health (CMV status not recorded). Some clones in this sample may be carry-over from other donors' samples. In nucleotides, the CDR3 is TGCAGTGCTGAGGACGGAGCCACCTACGAGCAGTACTTC. Translation gives CSAEDGATYEQYF.